Listed below are T cell receptor beta chains from one sample, sequenced in a study of blood T cells in healthy people across ages. TCRdb passed the 5' RACE reads through MiXCR, listing each CDR3 protein once. The sample includes 1.5 million to 2 million distinct CDR3 sequences, roughly 27% seen only once; the top ten take about 8%. The material sequenced was blood. These receptors all stem from a woman in her 30s in good health. Each CDR3 is given with its conserved first and last residue.

V gene	J gene	CDR3 protein
TRBV2	TRBJ2-7	CASSHTTIREQYF
TRBV9	TRBJ1-2	CASSANPGGSGYTF
TRBV5-1	TRBJ1-3	CASSRDLRNTIYF
TRBV7-8	TRBJ2-5	CASSIPRRGEGAEETQYF
TRBV5-1	TRBJ2-7	CASSPPGRSSYEQYF
TRBV2	TRBJ2-3	CASSALTSGVDTQYF
TRBV6-6	TRBJ2-5	CASSYSSRIGETQYF
TRBV4-1	TRBJ2-7	CASSQESGLANLEQYF
TRBV20-1	TRBJ2-3	CSAREFGTGVTDTQYF
TRBV12-3/TRBV12-4	TRBJ2-7	CASSYNLAGPYEQYF
TRBV3-1	TRBJ2-5	CASSQDRETQYF
TRBV7-9	TRBJ2-7	CASSLGQGFHEQYF
TRBV11-2	TRBJ1-1	CASSLDFGVRNTVAFF
TRBV6-1	TRBJ2-6	CASSDVTGGNSGANVLTF
TRBV14	TRBJ1-2	CASSQALGGSYGYTF
TRBV11-2	TRBJ2-1	CASSTTLLAGGVLNEQFF
TRBV2	TRBJ2-4	CASSLLRDGENIQYF
TRBV5-1	TRBJ2-7	CASLLSSAVYEQYF
TRBV28	TRBJ1-4	CASSGVQGSLDEKLFF
TRBV9	TRBJ1-2	CASSKEDGTRGGYTF
TRBV9	TRBJ2-3	CASSVLAGADTQYF
TRBV20-1	TRBJ1-1	CSAINQGPREAFF
TRBV7-2	TRBJ2-7	CASSLAASSGGYEQYF
TRBV20-1	TRBJ2-6	CSAPRQVGANVLTF
TRBV18	TRBJ2-1	CASSKNREYNEQFF
TRBV4-2	TRBJ1-2	CASSQDPGKYGYTF
TRBV20-1	TRBJ2-2	CSARARLAANTGELFF
TRBV6-2/TRBV6-3	TRBJ2-1	CASSYPTSGSGEQFF
TRBV6-5	TRBJ2-7	CASSYSRPDRGPYEQYF
TRBV12-3/TRBV12-4	TRBJ1-2	CASSLGSFYTF
TRBV29-1	TRBJ1-1	CSMHPDTEAFF
TRBV5-1	TRBJ2-1	CASKAAGGSYNEQFF
TRBV7-2	TRBJ2-1	CASSLVGGTIYSYNEQFF
TRBV20-1	TRBJ1-1	CSAPPRGHLMNTEAFF
TRBV10-1	TRBJ2-5	CASSGTTGGAKETQYF
TRBV5-6	TRBJ2-7	CASKLARDSYEQYF